The clone carrying this TCR beta chain has at least ten counts. Its antigen is not identified. A junction end diverges from the germline sequence, so it may reflect a read error. The data were taken from a study of neurological immune-mediated disorders. The CDR3 loop spans 16 amino acids. CDR1 and CDR2 (germline): MGHRA, YSYEKL. The cDNA was generated through 5'RACE incorporating 10-nucleotide random UMIs. Via MiXCR, TCRdb re-called the 5' RACE reads, giving one row per CDR3 protein. Altogether about 66,000 distinct CDR3 sequences are present, roughly 4.8% being singletons, with the ten largest covering 6.9%. Preparation of the unsorted libraries drew on 2 million PBMCs stored at -80 C. Study-wide results and caveats: Among expanded clones, no CDR3 amino acid sequences were shared across subjects, a pattern suggesting private repertoires in all groups.

Sequenced: PBMCs. The chain uses TRBV4-1 and TRBJ1-6, with D perhaps TRBD1 (5 bases). This TCR came from a man aged 25 to 40 with multiple sclerosis. DNA of the CDR3: TGCGCCAGCAGCCAGGAGGGGCTTCGGGGGAAGTCACCCCTCAACTTT. Translation: CASSQEGLRGKSPLNF.